This TCR beta chain originates from a study of T-cell reconstitution after alpha-beta-depleted transplantation in children. Germline V gene data show CDR1 as SQVTM and CDR2 as ANQGSEA. The CDR3 extends over 17 amino acids. The V and J ends lost 7 bases and 0 bases respectively, with 19 bases between them. Preparation of the TCRbeta library involved a method that used unique molecular identifiers. One entry per CDR3 protein results from TCRdb running MiXCR on the PCR reads. This sample has some 150,000 distinct CDR3 sequences, with around 10% found just once. In this sample, this clonotype turned up many times.

This clonotype was obtained from a female patient aged 2-15 years who had a stem cell transplant for congenital amegakaryocytic thrombocytopenia, so the T cells may come from the graft donor. The chain has TRBV29-1 and TRBJ2-6; D possibly corresponds to TRBD2 (5 bases). Material: PBMCs, mostly from graft donor cells, obtained 180 days after TCRalphabeta/CD19-depleted stem cell transplant. The CDR3 region is CSALGGWADSGANVLTF. The CDR3 bases are TGCAGCGCCCTAGGAGGATGGGCGGACTCTGGGGCCAACGTCCTGACTTTC.